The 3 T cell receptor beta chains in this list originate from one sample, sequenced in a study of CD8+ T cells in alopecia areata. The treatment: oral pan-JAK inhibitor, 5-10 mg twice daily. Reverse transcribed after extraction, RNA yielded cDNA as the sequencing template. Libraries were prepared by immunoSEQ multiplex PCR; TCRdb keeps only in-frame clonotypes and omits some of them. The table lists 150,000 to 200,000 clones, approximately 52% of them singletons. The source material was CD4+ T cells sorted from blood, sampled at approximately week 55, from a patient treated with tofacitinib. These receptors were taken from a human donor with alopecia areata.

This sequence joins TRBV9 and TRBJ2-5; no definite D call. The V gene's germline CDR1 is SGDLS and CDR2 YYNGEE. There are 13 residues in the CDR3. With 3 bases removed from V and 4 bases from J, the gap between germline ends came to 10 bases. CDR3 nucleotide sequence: TGTGCCAGCAGCGCCTCGACCGGAGAGACCCAGTACTTC. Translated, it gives CASSASTGETQYF.

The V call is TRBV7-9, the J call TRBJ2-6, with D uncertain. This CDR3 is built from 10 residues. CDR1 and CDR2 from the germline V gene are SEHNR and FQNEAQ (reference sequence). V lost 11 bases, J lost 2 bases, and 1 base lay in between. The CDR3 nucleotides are TGTGCCGCTGGGGCCAACGTCCTGACTTTC. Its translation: CAAGANVLTF.

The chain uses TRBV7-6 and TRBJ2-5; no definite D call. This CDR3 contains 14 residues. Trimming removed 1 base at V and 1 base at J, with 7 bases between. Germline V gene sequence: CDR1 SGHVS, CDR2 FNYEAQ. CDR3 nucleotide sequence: TGTGCCAGCAGCTTAGGGCCGGTCCAAGAGACCCAGTACTTC. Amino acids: CASSLGPVQETQYF.